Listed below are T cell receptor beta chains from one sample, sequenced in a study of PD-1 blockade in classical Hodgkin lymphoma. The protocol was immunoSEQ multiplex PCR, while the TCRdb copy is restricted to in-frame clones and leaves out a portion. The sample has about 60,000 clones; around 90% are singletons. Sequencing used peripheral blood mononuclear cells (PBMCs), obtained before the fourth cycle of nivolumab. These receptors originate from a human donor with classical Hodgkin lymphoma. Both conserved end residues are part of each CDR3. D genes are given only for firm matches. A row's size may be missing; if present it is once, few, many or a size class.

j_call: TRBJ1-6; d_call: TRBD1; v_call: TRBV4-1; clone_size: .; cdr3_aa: CASSAWDSDLNSPLHF; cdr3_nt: TGCGCCAGCAGCGCCTGGGACAGTGATCTAAATTCACCCCTCCACTTT
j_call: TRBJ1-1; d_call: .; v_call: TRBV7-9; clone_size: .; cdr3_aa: CASHQEPNTEAFF; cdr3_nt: TGTGCCAGCCACCAAGAGCCGAACACTGAAGCTTTCTTT
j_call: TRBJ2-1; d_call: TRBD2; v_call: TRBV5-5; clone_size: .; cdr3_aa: CASSLTGTSYEQFF; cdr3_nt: TGTGCCAGCAGCCTAACCGGGACTAGCTACGAGCAGTTCTTC
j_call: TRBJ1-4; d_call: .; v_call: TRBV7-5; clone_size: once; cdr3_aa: CARSSKIEYRSATNEKLFF; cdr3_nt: TGTGCCAGAAGCTCAAAAATAGAGTACAGGAGCGCAACTAATGAAAAACTGTTTTTT
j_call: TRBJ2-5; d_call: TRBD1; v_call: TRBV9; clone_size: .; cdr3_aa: CASSVAGTGEETQYF; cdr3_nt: TGTGCCAGCAGCGTAGCGGGGACAGGGGAAGAGACCCAGTACTTC
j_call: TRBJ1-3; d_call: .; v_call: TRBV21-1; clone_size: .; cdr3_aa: CASSDRQGKGTIYF; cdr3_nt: TGTGCCAGCAGCGATCGACAGGGGAAGGGCACCATATATTTT
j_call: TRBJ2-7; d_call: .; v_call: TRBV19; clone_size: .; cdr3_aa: CASRDSYEQYF; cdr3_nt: TGTGCCAGTCGAGACTCCTACGAGCAGTACTTC
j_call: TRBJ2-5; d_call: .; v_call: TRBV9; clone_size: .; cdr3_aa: CASSRGVSQETQYF; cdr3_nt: TGTGCCAGCAGCAGGGGGGTTAGCCAAGAGACCCAGTACTTC
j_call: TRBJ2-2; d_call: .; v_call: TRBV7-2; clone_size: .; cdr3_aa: CASSSYGNTGELFF; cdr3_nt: TGTGCCAGCAGCTCCTACGGCAACACCGGGGAGCTGTTTTTT
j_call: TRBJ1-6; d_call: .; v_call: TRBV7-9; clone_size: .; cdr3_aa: CASSRLGADSPLHF; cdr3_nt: TGTGCCAGCAGCCGCCTAGGGGCGGATTCACCCCTCCACTTT
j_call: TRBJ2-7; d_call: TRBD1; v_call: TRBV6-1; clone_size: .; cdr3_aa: CASRTGGSYEQYF; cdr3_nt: TGTGCCAGCAGAACAGGGGGATCCTACGAGCAGTACTTC
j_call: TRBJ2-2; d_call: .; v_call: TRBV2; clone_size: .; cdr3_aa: CASTLGVAGELFF; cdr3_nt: TGTGCCAGCACACTGGGGGTGGCCGGGGAGCTGTTTTTT
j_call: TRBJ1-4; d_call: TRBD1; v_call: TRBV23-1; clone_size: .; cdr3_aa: CASSSIRDRGPGANEKLFF; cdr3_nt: TGCGCCAGCAGCTCGATCCGGGACAGGGGGCCTGGGGCTAATGAAAAACTGTTTTTT
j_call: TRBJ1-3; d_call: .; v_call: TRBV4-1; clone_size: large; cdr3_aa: CASSQEVVGSGNTIYF; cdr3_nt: TGCGCCAGCAGCCAAGAAGTTGTAGGATCTGGAAACACCATATATTTT
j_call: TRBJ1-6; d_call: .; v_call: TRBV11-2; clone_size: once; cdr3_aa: CASSLAPGESPLHF; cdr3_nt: TGTGCCAGCAGCTTAGCCCCGGGGGAATCACCCCTCCACTTT
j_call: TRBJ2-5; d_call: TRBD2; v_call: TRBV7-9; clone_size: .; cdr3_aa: CASSFGGGISETQYF; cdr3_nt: TGTGCCAGCAGCTTTGGCGGGGGGATATCAGAGACCCAGTACTTC
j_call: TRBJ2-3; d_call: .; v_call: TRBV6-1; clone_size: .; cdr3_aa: CASREGRAGYTDTQYF; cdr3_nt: TGTGCCAGCAGGGAAGGGCGGGCGGGCTACACAGATACGCAGTATTTT
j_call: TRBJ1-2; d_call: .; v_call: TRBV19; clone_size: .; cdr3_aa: CASSILGQGNGYTF; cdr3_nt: TGTGCCAGTAGTATCCTGGGCCAGGGTAATGGCTACACCTTC